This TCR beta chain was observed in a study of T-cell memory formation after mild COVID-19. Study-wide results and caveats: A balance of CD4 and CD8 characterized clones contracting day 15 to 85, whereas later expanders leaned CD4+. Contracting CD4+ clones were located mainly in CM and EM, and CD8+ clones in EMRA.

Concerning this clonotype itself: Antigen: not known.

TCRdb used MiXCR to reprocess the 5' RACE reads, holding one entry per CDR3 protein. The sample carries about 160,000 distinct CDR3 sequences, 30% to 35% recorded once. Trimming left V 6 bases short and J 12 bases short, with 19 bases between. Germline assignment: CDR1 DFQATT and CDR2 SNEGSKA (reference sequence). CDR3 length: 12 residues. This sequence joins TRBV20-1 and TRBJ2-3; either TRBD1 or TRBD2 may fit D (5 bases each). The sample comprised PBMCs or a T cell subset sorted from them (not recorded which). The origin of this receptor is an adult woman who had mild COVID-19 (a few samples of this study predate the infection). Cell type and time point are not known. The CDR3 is CSALPGPEAQYF. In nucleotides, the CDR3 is TGCAGTGCATTACCGGGACCCGAAGCCCAGTATTTT.